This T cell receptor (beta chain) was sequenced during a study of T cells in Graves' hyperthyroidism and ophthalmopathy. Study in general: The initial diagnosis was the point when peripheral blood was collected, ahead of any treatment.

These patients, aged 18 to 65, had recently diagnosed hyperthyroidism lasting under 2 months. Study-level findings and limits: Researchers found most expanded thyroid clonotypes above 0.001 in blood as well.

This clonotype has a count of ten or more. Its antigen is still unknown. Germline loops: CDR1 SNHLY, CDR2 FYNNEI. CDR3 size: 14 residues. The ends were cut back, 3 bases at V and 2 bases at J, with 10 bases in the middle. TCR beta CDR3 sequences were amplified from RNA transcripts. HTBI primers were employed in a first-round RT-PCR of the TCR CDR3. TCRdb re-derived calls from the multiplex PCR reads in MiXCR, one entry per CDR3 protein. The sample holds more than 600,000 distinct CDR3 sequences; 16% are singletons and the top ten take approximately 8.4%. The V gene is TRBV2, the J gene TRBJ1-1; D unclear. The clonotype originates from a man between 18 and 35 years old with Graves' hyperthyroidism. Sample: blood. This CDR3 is CASSDQVANTEAFF. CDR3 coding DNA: TGTGCCAGCAGTGATCAGGTGGCTAACACTGAAGCTTTCTTT.